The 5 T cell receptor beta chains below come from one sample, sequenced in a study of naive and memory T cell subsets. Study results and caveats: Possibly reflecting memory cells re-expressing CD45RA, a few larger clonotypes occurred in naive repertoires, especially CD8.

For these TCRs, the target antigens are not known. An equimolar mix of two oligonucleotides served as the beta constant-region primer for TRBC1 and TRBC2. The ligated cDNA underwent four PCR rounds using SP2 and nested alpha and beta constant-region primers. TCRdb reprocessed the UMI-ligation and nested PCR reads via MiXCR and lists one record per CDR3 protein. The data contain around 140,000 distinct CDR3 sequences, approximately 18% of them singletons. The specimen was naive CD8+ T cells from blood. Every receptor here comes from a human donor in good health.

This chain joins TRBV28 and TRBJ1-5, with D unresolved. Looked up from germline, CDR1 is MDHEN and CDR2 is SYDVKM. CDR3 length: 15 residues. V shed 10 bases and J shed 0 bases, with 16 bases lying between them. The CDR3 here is CATVPLHSSNQPQHF. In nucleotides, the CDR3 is TGTGCCACAGTCCCCCTACATAGTAGCAATCAGCCCCAGCATTTT.

CDR3 amino acids: CASSHNDGTEGEAFF. CDR3 DNA: TGCGCCAGCAGCCACAACGACGGGACAGAGGGTGAAGCTTTCTTT. The chain combines TRBV4-3 with TRBJ1-1, with 7 bases fitting TRBD1. The V and J ends lost 3 bases and 7 bases, in that order; junction bases with no gene match: 11. Germline V lookup: CDR1 LGHNA, CDR2 YSLEER. This CDR3 comprises 15 residues.

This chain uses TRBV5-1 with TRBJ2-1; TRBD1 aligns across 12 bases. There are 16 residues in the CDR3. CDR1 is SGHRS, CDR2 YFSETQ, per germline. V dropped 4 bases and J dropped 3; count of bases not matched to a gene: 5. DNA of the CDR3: TGCGCCAGCAGCCCTCGGGACAGGGGGCTCTACAATGAGCAGTTCTTC. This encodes CASSPRDRGLYNEQFF.

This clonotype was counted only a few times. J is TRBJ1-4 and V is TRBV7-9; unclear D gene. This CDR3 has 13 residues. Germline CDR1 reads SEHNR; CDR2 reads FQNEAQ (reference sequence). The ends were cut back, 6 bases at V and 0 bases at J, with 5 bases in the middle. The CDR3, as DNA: TGTGCCAGCAGTGAGACAACTAATGAAAAACTGTTTTTT. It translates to CASSETTNEKLFF.

In DNA form, the CDR3 reads TGTGCCAGCAGCCTCGGTGCCGGCTCCAATGAGCAGTTCTTC. Its protein product is CASSLGAGSNEQFF. The J gene is TRBJ2-1, the V gene TRBV28; D remains ambiguous. The germline gives CDR1 MDHEN, CDR2 SYDVKM. Trimming took 6 bases from V and 6 from J, leaving 15 bases between them. This CDR3 is 14 amino acids long.